This T cell receptor beta chain was sequenced during a study of blood T cell repertoires in COVID-19. Study-wide context: T cells, B-cell-depleted T cells, or PBMCs supplied cDNA or gDNA.

Per the authors' pipeline: How many nucleated cells were present was estimated from reference gene primer amplification. Produced via immunoSEQ multiplex PCR; TCRdb's table is partial and in-frame only. V and J calls plus clone size are reproduced from that table; the DNA served to infer D and trimming. The sample lists approximately 250,000 clones, 75% to 90% seen once, with about 2.2% in the top ten. The specimen was peripheral blood. The receptor's source is a man aged 30-40 years who had recovered from COVID-19.

The CDR3 spells CASSLADRGFGYTF. In nucleotides, the CDR3 is TGTGCCAGCAGCTTAGCGGACAGGGGGTTTGGCTACACCTTC. The V gene is TRBV7-2, the J gene TRBJ1-2, with 10 bases fitting TRBD1. There are 14 residues in the CDR3. The V segment lost 0 bases and the J segment 7 bases; nucleotides outside the gene matches: 2. Looked up from germline, CDR1 is SGHTA and CDR2 is FQGNSA.